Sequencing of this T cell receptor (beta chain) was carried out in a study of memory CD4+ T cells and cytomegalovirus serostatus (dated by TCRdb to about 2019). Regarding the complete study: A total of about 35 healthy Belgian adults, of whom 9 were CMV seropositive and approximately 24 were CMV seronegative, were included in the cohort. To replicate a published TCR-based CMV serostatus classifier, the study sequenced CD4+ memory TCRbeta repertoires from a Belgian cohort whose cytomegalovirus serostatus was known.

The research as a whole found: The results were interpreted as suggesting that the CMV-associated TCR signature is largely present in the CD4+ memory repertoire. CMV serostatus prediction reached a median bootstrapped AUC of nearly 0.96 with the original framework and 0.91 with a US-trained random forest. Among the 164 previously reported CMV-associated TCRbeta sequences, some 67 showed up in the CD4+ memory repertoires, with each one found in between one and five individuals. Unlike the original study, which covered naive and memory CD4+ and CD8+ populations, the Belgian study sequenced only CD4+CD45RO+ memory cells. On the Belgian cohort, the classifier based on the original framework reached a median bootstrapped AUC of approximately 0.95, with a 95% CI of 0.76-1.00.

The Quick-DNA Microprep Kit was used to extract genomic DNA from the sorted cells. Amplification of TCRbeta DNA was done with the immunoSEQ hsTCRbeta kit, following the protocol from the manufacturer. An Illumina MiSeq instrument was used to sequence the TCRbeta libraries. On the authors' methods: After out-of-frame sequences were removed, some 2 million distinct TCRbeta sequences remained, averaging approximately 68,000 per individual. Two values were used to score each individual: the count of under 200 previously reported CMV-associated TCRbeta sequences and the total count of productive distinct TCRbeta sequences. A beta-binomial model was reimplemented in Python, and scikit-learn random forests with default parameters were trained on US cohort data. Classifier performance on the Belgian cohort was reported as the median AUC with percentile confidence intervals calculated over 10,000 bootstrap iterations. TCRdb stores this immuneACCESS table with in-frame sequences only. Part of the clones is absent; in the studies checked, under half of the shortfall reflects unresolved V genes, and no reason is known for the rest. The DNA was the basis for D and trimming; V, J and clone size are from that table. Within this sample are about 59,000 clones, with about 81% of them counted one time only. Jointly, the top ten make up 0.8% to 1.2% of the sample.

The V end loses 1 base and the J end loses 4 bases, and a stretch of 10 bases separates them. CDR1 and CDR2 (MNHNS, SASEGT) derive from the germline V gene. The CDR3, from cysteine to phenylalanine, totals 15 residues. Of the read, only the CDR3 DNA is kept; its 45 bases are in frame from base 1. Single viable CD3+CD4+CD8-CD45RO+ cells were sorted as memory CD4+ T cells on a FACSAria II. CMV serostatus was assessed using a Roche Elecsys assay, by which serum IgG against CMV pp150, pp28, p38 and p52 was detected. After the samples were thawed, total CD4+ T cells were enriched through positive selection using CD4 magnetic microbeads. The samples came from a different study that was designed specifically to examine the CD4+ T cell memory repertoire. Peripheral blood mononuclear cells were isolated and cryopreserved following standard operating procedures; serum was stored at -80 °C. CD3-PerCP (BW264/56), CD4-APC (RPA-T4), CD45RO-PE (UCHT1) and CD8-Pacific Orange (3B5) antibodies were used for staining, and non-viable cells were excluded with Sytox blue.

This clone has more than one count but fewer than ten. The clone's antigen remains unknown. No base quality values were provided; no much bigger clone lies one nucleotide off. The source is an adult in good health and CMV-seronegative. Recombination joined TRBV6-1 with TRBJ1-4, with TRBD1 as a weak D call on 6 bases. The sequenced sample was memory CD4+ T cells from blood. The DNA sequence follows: TGTGCCAGCAGTGAAGGCAGGGGACTTAATGAAAAACTGTTTTTT. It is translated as CASSEGRGLNEKLFF.